The 9 T cell receptor beta chains below were found in one sample sequenced in a study of shared clonotypes between healthy human individuals. The protocol was immunoSEQ multiplex PCR, while the TCRdb copy is restricted to in-frame clones and leaves out a portion. The sample yields millions of clones, around nine tenths seen once. The sequenced material came from naive CD4+ T cells sorted from blood. Subset meaning: CD45RA+ positively selected. These receptors were obtained from a man between 18 and 29 years old in good health.

The V call is TRBV29-1, the J call TRBJ2-7; TRBD1 is a possible D gene (5 bases). CDR1 is SQVTM and CDR2 is ANQGSEA in the germline V gene. Between the trimmed V and J ends, which lost 7 bases and 0 bases, there was a span of 16 bases. The CDR3 length is 14 residues. CDR3 DNA sequence: TGCAGCGCTATGTGGACAATTGACTCCTACGAGCAGTACTTC. Protein sequence: CSAMWTIDSYEQYF.

V and J are TRBV7-9 and TRBJ2-6; D is perhaps TRBD2 (5 bases). V shed 2 bases and J shed 1 base, with 9 bases lying between them. The germline V gene has CDR1 SEHNR and CDR2 FQNEAQ (reference sequence). CDR3 length: 16 residues. The CDR3, as DNA: TGTGCCAGCAGCTTATCTGGAGGTTCTGGGGCCAACGTCCTGACTTTC. It yields the protein CASSLSGGSGANVLTF. Based on the CDR3 plus reference TRBV7-9 and TRBJ2-6, the full variable domain is DTGVSQNPRHKITKRGQNVTFRCDPISEHNRLYWYRQTLGQGPEFLTYFQNEAQLEKSRLLSDRFSAERPKGSFSTLEIQRTEQGDSAMYLCASSLSGGSGANVLTFGAGSRLTVL.

The chain has TRBV30 and TRBJ2-1, with a tentative D call TRBD1 (6 bases). The germline V and J ends were trimmed by 5 bases and 6 bases, with 11 bases remaining between them. The CDR3 loop spans 12 amino acids. CDR1 and CDR2 from the germline V gene are GTSNPN and SVGIG (reference sequence). The CDR3 is CAWGEGVNEQFF. For the CDR3, the DNA is TGTGCCTGGGGTGAGGGGGTCAATGAGCAGTTCTTC.

The CDR3 loop is CAIREQGDNSPLHF. The CDR3 DNA is TGTGCCATCAGAGAGCAGGGTGATAATTCACCCCTCCACTTT. V and J are TRBV10-3 and TRBJ1-6, with D possibly being TRBD1 (5 bases). CDR1 ENHRY and CDR2 SYGVKD come from the germline V gene. CDR3 length: 14 amino acids. The V end was cut by 6 bases, the J end by 5 bases, with 11 bases between.

This chain joins TRBV5-6 and TRBJ2-3; 7 bases align to TRBD2. The ends lost 6 bases at V and 1 base at J; junction bases unmatched: 11. Germline CDR1 and CDR2: SGHDT and YYEEEE. This CDR3 contains 16 residues. The CDR3 DNA follows: TGTGCCAGCACCGGCTGGGGGAGCGGGGGCACAGATACGCAGTATTTT. Encoded protein: CASTGWGSGGTDTQYF.

The CDR3 coding sequence is TGTGCCAGCAGTGGCAGACAGGGTGAAAAACTGTTTTTT. As protein: CASSGRQGEKLFF. The chain links TRBV6-1 to TRBJ1-4; 7 nucleotides agree with TRBD1. The CDR3 spans 13 residues. J was trimmed by 7 bases and V by 4 bases; bases with no gene match: 3. Germline CDR1 and CDR2: MNHNS and SASEGT.

The chain joins TRBV20-1 to TRBJ1-1; unclear D gene. V was cut by 0 bases and J by 6 bases, with 5 bases left in between. The CDR3 is 11 amino acids. The germline CDR1 and CDR2 sequences are DFQATT and SNEGSKA (reference sequence). DNA of the CDR3: TGCAGTGCTAGAGACCTTGCTGAAGCTTTCTTT. It yields the protein CSARDLAEAFF.

V and J are TRBV9 and TRBJ2-3; 15 bases are shared with TRBD2. From germline, CDR1 is SGDLS and CDR2 YYNGEE. The CDR3 has 17 residues. J lost 5 bases, V lost 6 bases, and 10 bases had no gene match. The CDR3 bases are TGTGCCAGCACCCGAGGACTAGCGGGGGGGCAAGGAGATACGCAGTATTTT. It translates to CASTRGLAGGQGDTQYF.

V gene TRBV4-1 combines with J gene TRBJ2-5; 12 nucleotides agree with TRBD1. Germline V gene data show CDR1 as MGHRA and CDR2 as YSYEKL. V gave up 3 bases and J gave up 5 bases; unmatched junction bases: 10. This CDR3 has 17 residues. CDR3: CASSQDGTGGVWETQYF. CDR3 bases: TGCGCCAGCAGCCAGGACGGGACAGGGGGCGTGTGGGAGACCCAGTACTTC.